This T cell receptor beta chain was observed in a study of CD8+ T cells in alopecia areata. Whole-study context: After 6 to 18 months of tofacitinib, follow-up continued 6 months off drug.

As to this clone: Its antigen is currently unknown.

Sequencing templates came from extracted RNA that was reverse transcribed into cDNA. Only in-frame clones appear in the TCRdb table, and some are missing; sequencing was by immunoSEQ multiplex PCR. The sample includes about 42,000 clones, about three fifths of them seen just once. The treatment here: oral pan-JAK inhibitor, 5-10 mg twice daily. Researchers gathered lesional scalp punch biopsies and peripheral blood from patients with alopecia areata. CDR3 length equals 14 residues. The J segment lost 7 bases and the V segment lost 5 bases, leaving 8 bases of the junction unmatched. Germline CDR1 reads GTSNPN; CDR2 reads SVGIG (reference sequence). The study's findings and limits: Lesional tissue from the scalp (especially in alopecia totalis/universalis) showed higher clonality than normal scalp.

The source is a human donor with alopecia areata. The sequenced sample was CD8+ T cells sorted from blood, obtained at week 4, from a patient treated with tofacitinib. This chain connects TRBV30 to TRBJ2-1, with 10 bases that match TRBD2. This CDR3 is CAWAQRGGLNEQFF. Written as DNA, the CDR3 is TGTGCCTGGGCCCAGCGGGGGGGCCTAAATGAGCAGTTCTTC. Variable domain in full (rest from reference TRBV30 and TRBJ2-1): SQTIHQWPATLVQPVGSPLSLECTVEGTSNPNLYWYRQAAGRGLQLLFYSVGIGQISSEVPQNLSASRPQDRQFILSSKKLLLSDSGFYLCAWAQRGGLNEQFFGPGTRLTVL.